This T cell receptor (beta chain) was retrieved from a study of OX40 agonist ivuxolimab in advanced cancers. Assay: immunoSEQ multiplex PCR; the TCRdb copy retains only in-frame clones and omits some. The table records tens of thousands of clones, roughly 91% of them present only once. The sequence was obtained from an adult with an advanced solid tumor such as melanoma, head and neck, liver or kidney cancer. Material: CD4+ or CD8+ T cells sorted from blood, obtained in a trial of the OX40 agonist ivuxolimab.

In DNA, the CDR3 is TGTGCCAGTGGACGAGACGAGCAGTACTTC. Translated: CASGRDEQYF. This chain connects TRBV28 to TRBJ2-7; D call uncertain. Trimming took 9 bases from V and 5 from J, leaving 8 bases between them. CDR3 length equals 10 residues. CDR1 is MDHEN and CDR2 is SYDVKM in the germline V gene.